Below, 26 T cell receptor beta chains from the same sample are listed, as sequenced in a study of blood T cell repertoires in COVID-19. Produced via immunoSEQ multiplex PCR; TCRdb's table is partial and in-frame only. The sample includes fewer than 250,000 clones, 84% of them seen just once. Sequenced: peripheral blood. Receptors originate from a man aged 50-60 years with acute or convalescent COVID-19.

J is TRBJ2-5 and V is TRBV7-2, with TRBD2 matching over 12 bases. Germline V gives CDR1 SGHTA, CDR2 FQGNSA. This CDR3 is built from 16 residues. V gave up 3 bases and J gave up 5 bases; unmatched junction bases: 7. CDR3: CASSFQLAGGGETQYF. CDR3 DNA: TGTGCCAGCAGCTTTCAACTAGCGGGGGGTGGTGAGACCCAGTACTTC.

The gene calls are TRBV15 and TRBJ1-2; no reliable D call. Germline V gene sequence: CDR1 LNHNV, CDR2 YYDKDF (reference sequence). The CDR3 extends over 13 amino acids. Trimming stripped 0 bases from V and 5 bases from J, with 7 bases between. The CDR3 loop is CATSRDGLYGYTF. CDR3 DNA sequence: TGTGCCACCAGCAGAGATGGGCTATATGGCTACACCTTC.

This clone occurred a few times. J is TRBJ2-7 and V is TRBV13; TRBD2 agrees at 8 bases. V shed 5 bases and J 5 bases; nucleotides not matched to a gene: 8. The germline CDR1 and CDR2 sequences are PRHDT and FYEKMQ (reference sequence). The CDR3 has 14 residues. As DNA, the CDR3 is TGTGCCAGCAGCCCGACTGGACTAGCTAACGAGCAGTACTTC. This codes for CASSPTGLANEQYF.

The chain recombines TRBV2 with TRBJ2-7, with D possibly TRBD1 on 6 matching bases. The CDR3 is 13 residues long. CDR1 is SNHLY and CDR2 is FYNNEI in the germline V gene. The V and J ends lost 4 bases and 2 bases respectively, with 9 bases between them. The CDR3 DNA follows: TGTGCCAGCAGTGGTCGGACAGCCTACGAGCAGTACTTC. This translates into CASSGRTAYEQYF.

Only one count was recorded for this clone. The chain uses TRBV2 and TRBJ2-2; TRBD1 matches at 8 bases. The CDR3 loop spans 15 amino acids. V was pared by 2 bases and J by 7 bases, with 6 bases of the junction left unmatched. Germline lookup yields CDR1 SNHLY and CDR2 FYNNEI. The CDR3 region is CASSEQGAINGELFF. The CDR3 bases are TGTGCCAGCAGTGAACAGGGGGCGATTAACGGGGAGCTGTTTTTT.

Worth noting for this clone: A junction end diverges from the germline sequence, so it may reflect a read error. V and J are TRBV10-2 and TRBJ1-1; D gene uncertain. Germline-derived CDR1 and CDR2 are WSHSY and SAAADI. The CDR3 is made up of 14 amino acids. This CDR3 reads CASNLGRHNSEAFF. DNA of the CDR3: TGCGCCAGCAACCTCGGTAGGCACAACAGTGAAGCTTTCTTT.

The J gene is TRBJ2-7, the V gene TRBV5-4, with 8 bases matching TRBD1. The CDR3 extends over 15 amino acids. Trimming removed 0 bases from V and 3 bases from J; junction bases left unmatched: 5. CDR1 SGHNT and CDR2 YYREEE come from the germline V gene (reference sequence). CDR3 in amino acids: CASSLAKTGVYEQYF. In DNA, the CDR3 is TGTGCCAGCAGCTTGGCCAAGACAGGGGTCTACGAGCAGTACTTC.

This chain uses TRBV5-1 with TRBJ2-5; TRBD1 matches at 9 bases. CDR3 size: 16 residues. CDR1 is SGHRS, CDR2 YFSETQ, per germline. The J segment lost 2 bases and the V segment lost 4 bases, leaving 9 bases of the junction unmatched. CDR3 residues: CASSKGDRALQETQYF. CDR3 bases: TGCGCCAGCAGCAAAGGGGACAGGGCTTTACAAGAGACCCAGTACTTC.

The rearrangement uses TRBV19 and TRBJ2-1; TRBD2 is a possible D gene (6 bases). Germline CDR1 LNHDA, CDR2 SQIVND (reference sequence). The CDR3 consists of 15 residues. Deletions cut 4 bases from V and 6 bases from J, with 16 bases between. Here the CDR3 DNA reads TGTGCCAGTAGTAGGGGACTTGGAGCTCTCAATGAGCAGTTCTTC. Translation gives CASSRGLGALNEQFF. Combining the CDR3 with reference TRBV19 and TRBJ2-1 gives the whole variable domain DGGITQSPKYLFRKEGQNVTLSCEQNLNHDAMYWYRQDPGQGLRLIYYSQIVNDFQKGDIAEGYSVSREKKESFPLTVTSAQKNPTAFYLCASSRGLGALNEQFFGPGTRLTVL.

The chain uses TRBV30 and TRBJ1-5; D may be TRBD1 (5 bases). Looked up from germline, CDR1 is GTSNPN and CDR2 is SVGIG (reference sequence). V lost 1 base, J lost 1 base, and 20 bases lay in between. The CDR3 totals 18 residues. The CDR3: CAWSAAGLGLFSNQPQHF. The CDR3 DNA follows: TGTGCCTGGAGTGCGGCGGGACTAGGCCTTTTCAGCAATCAGCCCCAGCATTTT.

The V and J genes are TRBV4-1 and TRBJ1-2; 8 nucleotides align to TRBD1. J lost 0 bases, V lost 0 bases, and 3 bases had no gene match. This CDR3 region has 16 residues. Per the germline V gene, CDR1 is MGHRA and CDR2 is YSYEKL. CDR3 coding DNA: TGCGCCAGCAGCCAAGATAGGACAGGGTCTAACTATGGCTACACCTTC. It codes for CASSQDRTGSNYGYTF.

J is TRBJ2-3 and V is TRBV7-3; TRBD2 matches 10 bases. Germline loops: CDR1 SGHTA, CDR2 FQGTGA. CDR3 length: 14 amino acids. Trimming removed 5 bases from V and 4 bases from J; junction bases left unmatched: 3. The CDR3 DNA follows: TGTGCCAGCAGCCCTGGACTAGCGGCAGATACGCAGTATTTT. Its translation: CASSPGLAADTQYF.

The rearrangement uses TRBV5-1 and TRBJ2-5, with 10 bases fitting TRBD1. CDR1 and CDR2 from the germline V gene are SGHRS and YFSETQ. J gave up 5 bases and V 4 bases, and 8 bases lay outside the gene matches. This CDR3 region has 15 residues. As DNA, the CDR3 is TGCGCCAGCAGCCGTCCGGGACAGGGGTCGGAGACCCAGTACTTC. As protein: CASSRPGQGSETQYF.

This chain joins TRBV5-4 and TRBJ2-5, with TRBD1 identical over 9 bases. The CDR3 runs to 16 residues. The germline V gene has CDR1 SGHNT and CDR2 YYREEE (reference sequence). After removal of 4 bases from V and 5 bases from J, the junction contained 12 bases not matched to a gene. Here the CDR3 reads CASSHTLGQGEETQYF. The CDR3 nucleotides are TGTGCCAGCAGCCACACCCTGGGACAGGGAGAGGAGACCCAGTACTTC.

The V call is TRBV6-5, the J call TRBJ2-4; D not resolved. The CDR3 contains 13 residues. CDR1 is MNHEY and CDR2 is SVGAGI in the germline V gene. V was cut by 6 bases and J by 1 base, with 7 bases left in between. CDR3 residues: CASRNGAKNIQYF. CDR3 nucleotide sequence: TGTGCCAGCAGAAACGGGGCCAAAAACATTCAGTACTTC.

The chain carries TRBV7-3 and TRBJ2-2; D is possibly TRBD1 (5 bases). The germline V gene has CDR1 SGHTA and CDR2 FQGTGA. Trimming pared 5 bases from V and 6 bases from J, leaving 13 bases between. This CDR3 has 14 residues. CDR3 nucleotides: TGTGCCAGCAGCGCCAGCCAGGGCGCCGGGGAGCTGTTTTTT. Translation gives CASSASQGAGELFF.

Here the CDR3 reads CASSPRHAPQFF. CDR3 DNA: TGTGCCAGCAGCCCGAGACACGCCCCGCAGTTCTTC. The V and J genes are TRBV7-2 and TRBJ2-1, with D hard to call. This CDR3 spans 12 amino acids. The germline CDR1 and CDR2 sequences are SGHTA and FQGNSA. V dropped 5 bases and J dropped 12 bases, with 14 bases sitting between them.

This rearrangement joins TRBV24-1 to TRBJ2-3, with D maybe TRBD2 (6 bases). Germline loops: CDR1 KGHDR, CDR2 SFDVKD. Trimming removed 4 bases at V and 4 bases at J, with 20 bases between. This CDR3 is built from 17 residues. CDR3 sequence: CATSDLGLGESADTQYF. The CDR3 nucleotides are TGTGCCACCAGTGACCTGGGACTCGGCGAAAGTGCAGATACGCAGTATTTT.

V usage is TRBV7-9 and J usage is TRBJ2-7, with 11 bases aligning to TRBD1. Germline V gene data show CDR1 as SEHNR and CDR2 as FQNEAQ (reference sequence). This CDR3 contains 16 residues. V lost 5 bases, J lost 4 bases, and 10 bases stayed unmatched. CDR3 residues: CASSQLRDRGTYEQYF. The CDR3 DNA follows: TGTGCCAGCAGCCAACTAAGGGACAGGGGGACGTACGAGCAGTACTTC.

The V gene is TRBV6-6, the J gene TRBJ2-1; 14 nucleotides align to TRBD2. After removal of 7 bases from V and 10 bases from J, the junction contained 12 bases not matched to a gene. Per germline, CDR1 MNHNY and CDR2 SVGAGI (reference sequence). CDR3 length: 16 residues. CDR3 sequence reads: CASNPPGTSGSREQFF. The CDR3 bases are TGTGCCAGCAATCCCCCCGGGACTAGCGGGAGTCGGGAGCAGTTCTTC.

The chain recombines TRBV5-1 with TRBJ1-4; TRBD1 might be the D (5 bases). The CDR3 sequence is 18 residues long. The germline V gene encodes CDR1 SGHRS and CDR2 YFSETQ. V shed 2 bases and J shed 1 base, with 18 bases lying between them. DNA of the CDR3: TGCGCCAGCAGCTTTTCCCCACCCGGGCAGGGAACTAATGAAAAACTGTTTTTT. Translation: CASSFSPPGQGTNEKLFF.

J is TRBJ2-7 and V is TRBV6-1; a weak D match, TRBD2 (5 bases). The ends were cut back, 3 bases at V and 5 bases at J, with 17 bases in the middle. The CDR3 is 15 amino acids. Germline-derived CDR1 and CDR2 are MNHNS and SASEGT. DNA of the CDR3: TGTGCCAGCAGTGAGGCCGGGGTAAGGAGAAACGAGCAGTACTTC. Residues: CASSEAGVRRNEQYF.

The chain recombines TRBV28 with TRBJ2-3, with D maybe TRBD1 (6 bases). Trimming took 5 bases from V and 4 from J, leaving 10 bases between them. This CDR3 contains 13 residues. Germline V CDR1 and CDR2: MDHEN, SYDVKM. CDR3 nucleotides: TGTGCCAGCAGTGAGGGGGTTGCAGATACGCAGTATTTT. Translated: CASSEGVADTQYF.

This sequence joins TRBV24-1 and TRBJ2-1; D gene uncertain. Trimming cost V 1 base and J 9 bases, with 12 bases left between them. Per the germline V gene, CDR1 is KGHDR and CDR2 is SFDVKD. This CDR3 spans 14 amino acids. The CDR3 DNA follows: TGTGCCACCAGTGATTTTGACTCCATGCTTGAGCAGTTCTTC. Its protein is CATSDFDSMLEQFF.

The V call is TRBV7-9, the J call TRBJ1-4; D not certain. Germline CDR1 and CDR2: SEHNR and FQNEAQ (reference sequence). V gave up 5 bases and J gave up 5 bases, with 12 bases separating them. The CDR3 is 14 residues long. The CDR3 nucleotides are TGTGCCAGCAGCGCGTGGGCAGCAAATGAAAAACTGTTTTTT. Translation: CASSAWAANEKLFF.

The V call is TRBV2, the J call TRBJ2-1; possible D gene TRBD1, 5 bases. Trimming took off 3 bases at V and 4 bases at J, with 19 bases between the two ends. Germline loops: CDR1 SNHLY, CDR2 FYNNEI. The CDR3 covers 17 residues. DNA for the CDR3: TGTGCCAGCAGTGAGCAGGCAGGGCGAGGAGATTACAATGAGCAGTTCTTC. Its translation is CASSEQAGRGDYNEQFF.